Here is one TCR beta chain with its context. Division of CD4+ cells produced a CD45RA+ naive subset and a CD45RA-negative memory subset. These data originate in a study of shared clonotypes between healthy human individuals. This CDR3 comprises 16 residues. Some clones are missing from TCRdb's copy, which holds only in-frame ones; the method was immunoSEQ multiplex PCR. The sample carries around 180,000 clones, roughly 93% recorded once. The sequence derives from a woman between 25 and 40 years old in good health. The chain links TRBV12-2 to TRBJ2-1; no check of the table's D call, TRBD1, against the DNA was made. TRBV12-2 is a pseudogene segment. Sequencing was done on a sample of naive CD4+ T cells sorted from blood. Sample subset: CD45RA+ positively selected. The CDR3 region has the DNA TGTGCAAGTCGCTTGTGTGGGGACAGGGTAAACAATGAGCAGTTCTTC. This gives the protein CASRLCGDRVNNEQFF.